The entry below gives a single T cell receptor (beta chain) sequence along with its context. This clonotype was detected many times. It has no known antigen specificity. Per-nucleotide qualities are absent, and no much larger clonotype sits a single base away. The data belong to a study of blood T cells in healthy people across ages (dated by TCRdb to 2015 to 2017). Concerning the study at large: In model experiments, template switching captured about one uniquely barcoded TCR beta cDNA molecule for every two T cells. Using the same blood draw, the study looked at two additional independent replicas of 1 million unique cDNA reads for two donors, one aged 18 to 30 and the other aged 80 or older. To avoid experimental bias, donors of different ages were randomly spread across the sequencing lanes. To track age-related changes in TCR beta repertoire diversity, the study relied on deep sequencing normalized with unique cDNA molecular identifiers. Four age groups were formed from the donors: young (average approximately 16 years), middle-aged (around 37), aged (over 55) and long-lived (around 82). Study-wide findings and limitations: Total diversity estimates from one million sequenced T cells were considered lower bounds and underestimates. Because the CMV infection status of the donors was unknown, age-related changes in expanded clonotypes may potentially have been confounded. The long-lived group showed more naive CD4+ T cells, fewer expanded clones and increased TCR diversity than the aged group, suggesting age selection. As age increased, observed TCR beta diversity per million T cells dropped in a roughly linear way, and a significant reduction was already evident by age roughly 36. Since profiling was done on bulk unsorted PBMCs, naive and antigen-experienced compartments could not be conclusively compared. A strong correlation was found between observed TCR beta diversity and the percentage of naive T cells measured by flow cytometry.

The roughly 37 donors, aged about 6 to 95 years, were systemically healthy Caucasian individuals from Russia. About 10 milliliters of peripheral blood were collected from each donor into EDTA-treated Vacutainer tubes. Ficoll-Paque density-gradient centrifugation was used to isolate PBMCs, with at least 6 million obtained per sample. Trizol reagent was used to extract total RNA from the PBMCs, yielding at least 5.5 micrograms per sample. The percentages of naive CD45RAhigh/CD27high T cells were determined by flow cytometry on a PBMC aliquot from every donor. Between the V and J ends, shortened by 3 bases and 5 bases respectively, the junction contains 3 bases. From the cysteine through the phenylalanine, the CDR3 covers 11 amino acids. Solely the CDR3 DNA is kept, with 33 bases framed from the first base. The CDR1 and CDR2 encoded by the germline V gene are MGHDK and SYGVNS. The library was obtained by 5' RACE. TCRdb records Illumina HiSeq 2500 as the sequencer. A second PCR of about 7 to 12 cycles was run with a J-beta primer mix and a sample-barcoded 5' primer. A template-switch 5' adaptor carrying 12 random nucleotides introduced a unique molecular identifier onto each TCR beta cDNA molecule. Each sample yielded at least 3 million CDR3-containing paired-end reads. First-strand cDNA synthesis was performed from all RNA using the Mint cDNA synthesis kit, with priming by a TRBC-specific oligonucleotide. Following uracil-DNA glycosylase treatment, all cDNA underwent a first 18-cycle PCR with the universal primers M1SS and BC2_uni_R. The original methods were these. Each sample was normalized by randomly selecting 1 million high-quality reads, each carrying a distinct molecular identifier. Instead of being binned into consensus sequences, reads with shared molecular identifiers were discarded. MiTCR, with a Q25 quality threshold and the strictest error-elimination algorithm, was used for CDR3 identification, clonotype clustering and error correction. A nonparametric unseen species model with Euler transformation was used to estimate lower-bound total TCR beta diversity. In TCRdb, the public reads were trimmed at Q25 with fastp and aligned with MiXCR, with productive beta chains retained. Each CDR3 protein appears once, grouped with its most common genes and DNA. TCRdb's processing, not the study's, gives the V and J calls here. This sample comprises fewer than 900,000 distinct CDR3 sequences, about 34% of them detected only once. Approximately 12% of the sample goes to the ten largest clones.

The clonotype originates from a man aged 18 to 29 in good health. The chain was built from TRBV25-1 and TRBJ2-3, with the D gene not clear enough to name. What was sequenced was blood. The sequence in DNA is TGTGCCAGCAGTGATCTAGATACGCAGTATTTT. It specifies CASSDLDTQYF.